The 15 T cell receptor beta chains listed next were all sequenced from one sample in a study of molecular identifiers for immune sequencing clone quantification. Using its own MiXCR run on the PCR reads, TCRdb lists one record per CDR3 protein. The sample has around 460,000 distinct CDR3 sequences, roughly a fifth seen once. Source material: naive CD8+ T cells from blood, with Jurkat cell RNA spiked in. Subset of the sample: FACS-sorted CD8+CD4-CCR7+CD45RA+ naive T cells. These receptors all stem from a human donor in good health. Some libraries in this study had Jurkat cell RNA spiked in.

This clonotype was detected ten times or more. The chain joins TRBV4-3 to TRBJ2-7; D is possibly TRBD1 or TRBD2 (6 bases each). Germline CDR1 LGHNA, CDR2 YSLEER. Trimming pared 0 bases from V and 3 bases from J, leaving 12 bases between. This CDR3 contains 15 residues. The CDR3 DNA reads as TGCGCCAGCAGCCAAGATCGGGGGCGCATCTACGAGCAGTACTTC. Translated: CASSQDRGRIYEQYF.

The V gene is TRBV10-3, the J gene TRBJ2-7; the match to TRBD1 covers 7 bases. The CDR3 extends over 15 amino acids. Germline V gene lookup returns CDR1 ENHRY and CDR2 SYGVKD. V was clipped by 3 bases and J by 2 bases; unmatched bases: 7. The DNA for the CDR3 is TGTGCCATCAGTGACCCGGGACAGCCACCCTACGAGCAGTACTTC. Translation: CAISDPGQPPYEQYF.

There are many counts of this clonotype. The chain recombines TRBV7-2 with TRBJ2-3, with D hard to call. CDR3 length: 13 amino acids. The V end lost 0 bases, the J end lost 6 bases, and 7 bases lay between the germline ends. Germline V CDR1 and CDR2: SGHTA, FQGNSA. CDR3 residues: CASSLAPGDTQYF. DNA of the CDR3: TGTGCCAGCAGCTTAGCCCCTGGGGATACGCAGTATTTT. The complete variable domain, with remaining parts taken from reference TRBV7-2 and TRBJ2-3, reads GAGVSQSPSNKVTEKGKDVELRCDPISGHTALYWYRQSLGQGLEFLIYFQGNSAPDKSGLPSDRFSAERTGGSVSTLTIQRTQQEDSAVYLCASSLAPGDTQYFGPGTRLTVL.

This clonotype was observed at least ten times. This sequence joins TRBV29-1 and TRBJ2-7, with 11 positions matching TRBD2. This CDR3 contains 12 residues. Germline values: CDR1 SQVTM, CDR2 ANQGSEA. Trimming cost V 7 bases and J 7 bases; bases outside gene matches: 6. CDR3 nucleotides: TGCAGCGGACTAGCGGGAACTGGGGAGCAGTACTTC. Protein sequence: CSGLAGTGEQYF.

There are a few counts of this clonotype. V gene TRBV6-2 or TRBV6-3 combines with J gene TRBJ1-2; D unresolved. The CDR3 has 11 residues. Trimming removed 5 bases at V and 10 bases at J, with 11 bases between. The V gene's germline CDR1 is MNHEY and CDR2 SVGEGT. CDR3 residues: CASSPRSDYTF. The CDR3 DNA sequence: TGTGCCAGCAGTCCACGGTCGGACTACACCTTC.

Worth noting for this clonotype: A much bigger clone sits one base away, suggesting this may be a read error. The gene calls are TRBV5-3 and TRBJ2-3; D is unresolved. TRBV5-3 is reported as an ORF; its role is uncertain. CDR3 length equals 16 residues. Written as DNA, the CDR3 is TGTGCCAGCAGCTTGTTAACAGCCACGAACACAGATACGCAGTATTTT. Amino acids: CASSLLTATNTDTQYF.

CDR3 in amino acids: CASSLGSRVAYEQYF. In DNA, the CDR3 is TGCGCCAGCAGCTTGGGTTCCAGGGTTGCCTACGAGCAGTACTTC. V gene TRBV5-1 combines with J gene TRBJ2-7; maybe TRBD1 (5 bases). This CDR3 is built from 15 residues. The V end lost 0 bases, the J end lost 2 bases, and 12 bases lay between the germline ends. Germline V CDR1 and CDR2: SGHRS, YFSETQ.

The CDR3 is CASSQGGTGVHEQYF. In DNA form, the CDR3 reads TGTGCCAGCAGCCAAGGGGGGACAGGCGTCCACGAGCAGTACTTC. V is TRBV4-2 and J is TRBJ2-7, with 8 bases fitting TRBD1. Germline CDR1 is LGHNA and CDR2 is YNFKEQ. The CDR3 runs 15 residues. Trimming at V came to 1 base and at J to 5 bases, leaving 7 bases not matched to a gene.

V is TRBV2 and J is TRBJ2-2, with TRBD2 identical over 11 bases. Germline V gene lookup returns CDR1 SNHLY and CDR2 FYNNEI. V trimming: 4 bases; J trimming: 0 bases; junction bases outside the gene matches: 7. There are 18 residues in the CDR3. The CDR3: CASSVPGLAVANTGELFF. CDR3 in DNA: TGTGCCAGCAGTGTGCCGGGACTAGCGGTTGCGAACACCGGGGAGCTGTTTTTT.

Ten or more counts support this clonotype. The genes are TRBV28 and TRBJ2-7; TRBD1 aligns across 7 bases. The junction had 9 bases not matched to a gene; V was cut back by 6 bases and J by 4 bases. Germline values: CDR1 MDHEN, CDR2 SYDVKM. This CDR3 contains 14 residues. Written as DNA, the CDR3 is TGTGCCAGCAGCAATAACAGGGGAAAGTACGAGCAGTACTTC. Protein sequence: CASSNNRGKYEQYF.

This clonotype has a count of ten or more. This chain joins TRBV27 and TRBJ1-4; 8 bases align to TRBD1. The CDR3 is 13 amino acids. Losses at the gene ends were 6 bases for V and 14 bases for J; bases not matched to a gene: 11. Per the germline V gene, CDR1 is MNHEY and CDR2 is SMNVEV (reference sequence). In DNA form, the CDR3 reads TGTGCCAGCAGACCCACGGACAGGGAAGGGCTGTTTTTT. Translation gives CASRPTDREGLFF.

Only a few counts were recorded for this clonotype. The chain carries TRBV6-5 and TRBJ2-2, with 10 bases matching TRBD2. CDR1 and CDR2 (germline): MNHEY, SVGAGI. With V trimmed by 6 bases and J by 5 bases, 6 bases remained unmatched. There are 15 residues in the CDR3. The CDR3 DNA reads as TGTGCCAGCAGGATTGTTAGCGGGGGGACCGGGGAGCTGTTTTTT. Translating it yields CASRIVSGGTGELFF.

This clonotype was recorded many times. V and J are TRBV4-2 and TRBJ1-1; D is possibly TRBD1 (5 bases). This CDR3 has 15 amino acids. The ends were cut back, 2 bases at V and 0 bases at J, with 10 bases in the middle. The germline gives CDR1 LGHNA, CDR2 YNFKEQ. The CDR3 nucleotides are TGTGCCAGCAGCCAACGTACAGGAATGAACACTGAAGCTTTCTTT. Translation gives CASSQRTGMNTEAFF.

This clonotype was counted at least ten times. The rearrangement links TRBV5-5 to TRBJ1-1, with a possible D match to TRBD1 (5 bases). CDR3 length: 13 residues. Deletions cut 4 bases from V and 9 bases from J, with 16 bases between. Germline CDR1 is SGHKS and CDR2 is YYEKEE (reference sequence). CDR3 loop: CASSVGAGTQAFF. The CDR3, as DNA: TGTGCCAGCAGCGTCGGGGCCGGGACTCAAGCTTTCTTT. Drawing the rest from reference TRBV5-5 and TRBJ1-1, the complete variable domain is DAGVTQSPTHLIKTRGQQVTLRCSPISGHKSVSWYQQVLGQGPQFIFQYYEKEERGRGNFPDRFSARQFPNYSSELNVNALLLGDSALYLCASSVGAGTQAFFGQGTRLTVV.

The chain is built from TRBV6-2 or TRBV6-3 and TRBJ1-1; TRBD1 is a possible D gene (6 bases). The CDR3 contains 18 residues. Trimming shortened V by 5 bases and J by 0 bases, and 22 bases separated the two germline ends. Per the germline V gene, CDR1 is MNHEY and CDR2 is SVGEGT. The DNA of the CDR3 is TGTGCCAGCAGTCAGACCTGGGCAGGGGCACTAATGAACACTGAAGCTTTCTTT. Translating gives CASSQTWAGALMNTEAFF.